The rows below give T cell receptor beta chains drawn from one sample of a study of radiation and T cells in renal cell carcinoma. TCRdb keeps only in-frame clones here, not all; method: immunoSEQ multiplex PCR. The sample lists roughly 160,000 clones, approximately 90% occurring once. Sequenced material: blood, taken from a patient whose treatment included radiotherapy and nephrectomy. The receptors shown here come from a woman aged 45-65 years with renal cell carcinoma. The CDR3 runs from the conserved cysteine through the conserved F or W. A D gene is named only where the DNA matches it firmly. Clone size is stated in some rows and not others, as once, few, many or a class when expanded.

clone_size: .; d_call: .; v_call: TRBV10-3; j_call: TRBJ1-2; cdr3_nt: TGTGCCATCAGTGAACCCGACAGCTATGGCTACACCTTC; cdr3_aa: CAISEPDSYGYTF
clone_size: .; d_call: .; v_call: TRBV6-6; j_call: TRBJ2-6; cdr3_nt: TGTGCCAGCAGTCGGGGACGGGGGATCGGGGCCAACGTCCTGACTTTC; cdr3_aa: CASSRGRGIGANVLTF
clone_size: .; d_call: .; v_call: TRBV5-4; j_call: TRBJ1-5; cdr3_nt: TGTGCCAGCAGCTTCAAAGGCGGTAGACAGACCTATAGCAATCAGCCCCAGCATTTT; cdr3_aa: CASSFKGGRQTYSNQPQHF
clone_size: once; d_call: .; v_call: TRBV5-1; j_call: TRBJ2-1; cdr3_nt: TGCGCCAGCAGCCCCCCGGAGAGGGGCCCTCTCCAGGGTGTCTACAATGAGCAGTTCTTC; cdr3_aa: CASSPPERGPLQGVYNEQFF
clone_size: .; d_call: TRBD1; v_call: TRBV18; j_call: TRBJ1-6; cdr3_nt: TGTGCCAGCTCACCTGGACAGGGAGAATCACCCCTCCACTTT; cdr3_aa: CASSPGQGESPLHF
clone_size: few; d_call: TRBD2; v_call: TRBV6-1; j_call: TRBJ2-3; cdr3_nt: TGTGCCAGCAGTGAAAGGAGCGGGGGTCGGGATACGCAGTATTTT; cdr3_aa: CASSERSGGRDTQYF
clone_size: .; d_call: .; v_call: TRBV9; j_call: TRBJ2-2; cdr3_nt: TGTGCCAGCAGCGTAGCTGGGGGCACCGGGGAGCTGTTTTTT; cdr3_aa: CASSVAGGTGELFF
clone_size: .; d_call: .; v_call: TRBV19; j_call: TRBJ2-5; cdr3_nt: TGTGCCAGTAGTAATGGGACTCGATCGTACTTC; cdr3_aa: CASSNGTRSYF
clone_size: .; d_call: .; v_call: TRBV6-1; j_call: TRBJ2-3; cdr3_nt: TGTGCCAGCAGTGGGGGCCCTAGACAGGCAGCCACAGATACGCAGTATTTT; cdr3_aa: CASSGGPRQAATDTQYF
clone_size: .; d_call: TRBD1; v_call: TRBV5-1; j_call: TRBJ1-2; cdr3_nt: TGCGCCAGCAGCTTGGACTTAATTACAGGGGAGGGCTACACCTTC; cdr3_aa: CASSLDLITGEGYTF
clone_size: .; d_call: TRBD1; v_call: TRBV2; j_call: TRBJ1-2; cdr3_nt: TGTGCCAGCAGCGTTGCCGGGACAGCCTATGGCTACACCTTC; cdr3_aa: CASSVAGTAYGYTF
clone_size: .; d_call: .; v_call: TRBV2; j_call: TRBJ1-3; cdr3_nt: TGTGCCAGCAGTGAAGAGGGCAACTCTGGAAACACCATATATTTT; cdr3_aa: CASSEEGNSGNTIYF
clone_size: .; d_call: TRBD1; v_call: TRBV18; j_call: TRBJ2-7; cdr3_nt: TGTGCCAGCTCACCAAGGACAGGGAGCTCCTACGAGCAGTACTTC; cdr3_aa: CASSPRTGSSYEQYF
clone_size: .; d_call: TRBD2; v_call: TRBV6-5; j_call: TRBJ2-7; cdr3_nt: TGTGCCACCCGCGGGGGAGGAGCCTACGAGCAGTACTTC; cdr3_aa: CATRGGGAYEQYF
clone_size: few; d_call: .; v_call: TRBV6-5; j_call: TRBJ1-1; cdr3_nt: TGTGCCAGCAGCTACGACGGGGGACGCGGCACTGAAGCTTTCTTT; cdr3_aa: CASSYDGGRGTEAFF
clone_size: .; d_call: TRBD2; v_call: TRBV11-3; j_call: TRBJ2-3; cdr3_nt: TGTGCCAGCAGCTTGGGACTAGCCGCAGATACGCAGTATTTT; cdr3_aa: CASSLGLAADTQYF
clone_size: .; d_call: TRBD1; v_call: TRBV14; j_call: TRBJ2-7; cdr3_nt: TGTGCCAGCAGCCGATCGGGACAGGGGGCCTACGAGCAGTACTTC; cdr3_aa: CASSRSGQGAYEQYF
clone_size: .; d_call: .; v_call: TRBV7-2; j_call: TRBJ2-2; cdr3_nt: TGTGCCAGCAGCTTAACAGGCTTACAGGGGGAGCTGTTTTTT; cdr3_aa: CASSLTGLQGELFF
clone_size: .; d_call: TRBD2; v_call: TRBV6-5; j_call: TRBJ2-2; cdr3_nt: TGTGCCAGCGCTAGCGGGGGGGCTTTGGGCGGGGAGCTGTTTTTT; cdr3_aa: CASASGGALGGELFF
clone_size: .; d_call: .; v_call: TRBV7-2; j_call: TRBJ2-5; cdr3_nt: TGTGCCAGCAGCCAGCAACGCCAGGGAAGGGAGACCCAGTACTTC; cdr3_aa: CASSQQRQGRETQYF